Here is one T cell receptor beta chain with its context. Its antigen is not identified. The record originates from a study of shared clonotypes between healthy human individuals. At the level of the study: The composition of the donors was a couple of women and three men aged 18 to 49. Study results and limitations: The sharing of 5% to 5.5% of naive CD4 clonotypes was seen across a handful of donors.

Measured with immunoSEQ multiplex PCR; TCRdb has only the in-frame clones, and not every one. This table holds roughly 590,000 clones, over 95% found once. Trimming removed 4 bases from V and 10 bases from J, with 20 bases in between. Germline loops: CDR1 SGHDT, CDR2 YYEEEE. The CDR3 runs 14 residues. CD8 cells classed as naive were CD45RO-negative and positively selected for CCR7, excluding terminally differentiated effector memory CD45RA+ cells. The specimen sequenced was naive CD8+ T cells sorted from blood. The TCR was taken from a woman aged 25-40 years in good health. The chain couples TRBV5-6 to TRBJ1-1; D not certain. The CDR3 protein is CASSTGGSGDGAFF. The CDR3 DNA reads TGTGCCAGCAGCACCGGCGGGTCGGGAGACGGAGCTTTCTTT.